These T cell receptor beta chains were read from a single sample in a study of T cells in Graves' hyperthyroidism and ophthalmopathy. TCRdb reprocessed the multiplex PCR reads with MiXCR, giving one entry per CDR3 protein. The sample carries about 260,000 distinct CDR3 sequences, roughly 15% recorded once. The specimen sequenced was blood. These receptor sequences come from a woman under 30 with Graves' ophthalmopathy. CDR3s leave out the opening cysteine and the closing phenylalanine or tryptophan. A D gene is named only where the DNA matches it firmly.

d_call: -
v_call: TRBV4-1
cdr3_aa: ASSQGPGRGRGNTIY

d_call: TRBD2
v_call: TRBV28
cdr3_aa: ASSPSGLAGTIYNEQF

d_call: -
v_call: TRBV28
cdr3_aa: ASSTPATANYGYT

d_call: TRBD2
v_call: TRBV30
cdr3_aa: AYGGAGIQY

d_call: -
v_call: TRBV5-1
cdr3_aa: ASTEGGATDTQY

d_call: TRBD2
v_call: TRBV14
cdr3_aa: ASSQLAGAITDTQY

d_call: -
v_call: TRBV7-6
cdr3_aa: ASSLAWGKNTEAF

d_call: TRBD1
v_call: TRBV18
cdr3_aa: ASSVPGQGAVLYEQF

d_call: TRBD2
v_call: TRBV5-1
cdr3_aa: AGSLLAGVYNEQF

d_call: -
v_call: TRBV9
cdr3_aa: ASSVGVGGLDIQY

d_call: TRBD2
v_call: TRBV6-1
cdr3_aa: ASKSLLAVKETQY

d_call: TRBD2
v_call: TRBV29-1
cdr3_aa: SVEPGTSGRYEQF

d_call: -
v_call: TRBV27
cdr3_aa: ASSATWRSSNQPQH

d_call: TRBD1
v_call: TRBV20-1
cdr3_aa: SAGGQAHYGYT

d_call: -
v_call: TRBV5-1
cdr3_aa: ASSSGLENTGELF

d_call: -
v_call: TRBV6-2/TRBV6-3
cdr3_aa: ASSYGLASTDTQY

d_call: TRBD2
v_call: TRBV6-1
cdr3_aa: ASSPGLRETQY

d_call: -
v_call: TRBV27
cdr3_aa: ASSPGTPQETQY

d_call: TRBD1
v_call: TRBV12-5
cdr3_aa: ASGLPPRDSAYGYT

d_call: TRBD1
v_call: TRBV6-2/TRBV6-3
cdr3_aa: ASRPGQGGNYEQF

d_call: TRBD2
v_call: TRBV20-1
cdr3_aa: SAAWRERTDTQY

d_call: -
v_call: TRBV5-1
cdr3_aa: ASSLDMGVGGYT

d_call: TRBD1
v_call: TRBV20-1
cdr3_aa: SARAGQTIYGYT

d_call: TRBD1
v_call: TRBV20-1
cdr3_aa: SAGTGAGANVLT

d_call: -
v_call: TRBV19
cdr3_aa: ASRALGGVTEAF

d_call: -
v_call: TRBV7-6
cdr3_aa: ASSLGDGVYTIY

d_call: -
v_call: TRBV12-3/TRBV12-4
cdr3_aa: ATQWGNQPQH

d_call: TRBD2
v_call: TRBV28
cdr3_aa: ASNPTVRTSGRSETQY

d_call: -
v_call: TRBV14
cdr3_aa: ASSQARQTRGTDTQY

d_call: -
v_call: TRBV20-1
cdr3_aa: SARGRGREYNEQF

d_call: TRBD2
v_call: TRBV2
cdr3_aa: ASRRTSGGAYNEQF

d_call: -
v_call: TRBV9
cdr3_aa: ASSAGGTSYEQY

d_call: -
v_call: TRBV18
cdr3_aa: ASSPTTGTDTQY

d_call: -
v_call: TRBV19
cdr3_aa: ASSIRGGDQAQH

d_call: TRBD2
v_call: TRBV3-1
cdr3_aa: ASSQDPGLAGVADTQY

d_call: TRBD1
v_call: TRBV28
cdr3_aa: ASSYSGGASGYT

d_call: -
v_call: TRBV20-1
cdr3_aa: SASRYNEQF

d_call: -
v_call: TRBV7-2
cdr3_aa: ASRRTLQGSYEQY

d_call: TRBD1
v_call: TRBV12-3/TRBV12-4
cdr3_aa: ASRPGTVYTEAF

d_call: TRBD1
v_call: TRBV7-9
cdr3_aa: ASSLAGQGSEKLF

d_call: TRBD1
v_call: TRBV12-3/TRBV12-4
cdr3_aa: ASRPGGMNTEAF

d_call: TRBD1
v_call: TRBV2
cdr3_aa: ASTDRGTNTEAF

d_call: -
v_call: TRBV20-1
cdr3_aa: SAPPSRRADTQY

d_call: TRBD1
v_call: TRBV28
cdr3_aa: ASSPGGSLSGNTIY

d_call: TRBD2
v_call: TRBV27
cdr3_aa: ASSPTTSGGSRLFYLDNEQF

d_call: -
v_call: TRBV7-2
cdr3_aa: ASSSRGRSANTEAF

d_call: -
v_call: TRBV19
cdr3_aa: ASSPHPAGDYGYT

d_call: -
v_call: TRBV6-1
cdr3_aa: ASSLTEPYHSGNTIY

d_call: -
v_call: TRBV3-1
cdr3_aa: ASRPDNTDTQY

d_call: TRBD2
v_call: TRBV29-1
cdr3_aa: SFSGTNTVLT